This TCR beta chain was retrieved from a study of breast tumors, draining lymph nodes, adjacent tissues. The CDR3 consists of 15 residues. V shed 7 bases and J shed 0 bases, with 14 bases lying between them. Overall study results and limits: Compared with lymph nodes, tumors were less diverse; compared with nontumor tissue, more.

The table lists this clonotype with many counts. What it recognizes is unknown. TCRdb itself ran the multiplex PCR reads through MiXCR, one entry per CDR3 protein. The sample shows approximately 180,000 distinct CDR3 sequences, roughly 35% of them seen only once. Breast cancer patients provided tissue from their axillary draining lymph nodes. The gene calls are TRBV12-3 or TRBV12-4 and TRBJ2-3; D ambiguous. This sequence originates from a female donor with breast cancer. Some clones in this sample may be carry-over from other donors' samples. The sequencing sample was made of axillary lymph node tissue. CDR3 sequence reads: CASTKGSTSTDTQYF. Written as DNA, the CDR3 is TGTGCCAGCACCAAAGGCTCTACCAGCACAGATACGCAGTATTTT.